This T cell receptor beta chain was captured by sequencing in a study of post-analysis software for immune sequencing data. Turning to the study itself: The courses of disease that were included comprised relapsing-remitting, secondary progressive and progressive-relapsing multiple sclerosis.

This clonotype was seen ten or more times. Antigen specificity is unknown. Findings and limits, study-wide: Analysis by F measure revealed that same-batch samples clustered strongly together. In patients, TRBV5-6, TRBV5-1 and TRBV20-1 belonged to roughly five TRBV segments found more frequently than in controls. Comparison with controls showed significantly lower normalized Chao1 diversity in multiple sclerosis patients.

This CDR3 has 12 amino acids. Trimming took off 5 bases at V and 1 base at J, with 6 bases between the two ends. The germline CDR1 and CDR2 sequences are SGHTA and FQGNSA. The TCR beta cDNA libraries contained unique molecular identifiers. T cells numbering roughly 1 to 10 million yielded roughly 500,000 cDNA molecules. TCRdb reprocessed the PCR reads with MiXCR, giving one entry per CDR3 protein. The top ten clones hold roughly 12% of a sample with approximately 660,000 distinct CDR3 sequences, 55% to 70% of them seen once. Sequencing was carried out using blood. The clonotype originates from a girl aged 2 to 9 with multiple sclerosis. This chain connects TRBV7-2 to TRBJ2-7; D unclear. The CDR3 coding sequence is TGTGCCAGCAGCCCCGTGTCCTACGAGCAGTACTTC. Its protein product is CASSPVSYEQYF.